The text below deals with one T cell receptor beta chain. The specificity of this receptor is unknown. No clone much larger than this one lies a single base away; base qualities are absent. Genomic DNA was extracted from sorted cells for sequencing of the TCRbeta CDR3 region. The immunoSEQ Assay was used for sequencing of TCRbeta CDR3 regions. Sourced from immuneACCESS, this table was stored by TCRdb with only in-frame sequences that have V and J called. A share of the clones is absent; for the studies checked, an unresolved V gene accounts for under half, and the remainder has no known explanation. The sample includes 30,000 to 45,000 clones, with 60% to 80% observed a single time. The biggest ten clones account for less than 20% of the sample. The germline V gene sets CDR1 to MNHNS and CDR2 to SASEGT. Taken from cysteine to phenylalanine, the CDR3 has 15 residues. Just the 45-base CDR3 DNA is kept, in frame starting at base 1. V loses 4 bases, J loses 0 bases, and the germline ends lie 10 bases apart.

The record originates from a study of OX40 agonist ivuxolimab in advanced cancers. Broadly, across the study: The costimulatory receptor OX40 (CD134) was targeted by ivuxolimab, a fully human IgG2 agonistic monoclonal antibody. The monotherapy dose-escalation portion (N of about 57 patients) of the phase I ivuxolimab trial is reported in the paper. Partial responses occurred in three dose-escalation patients, of whom one had hepatocellular carcinoma and two had cutaneous melanoma. Patients were allowed to have had prior anti-PD-1, anti-PD-L1 or anti-CTLA-4 therapy, and 40% of the dose-escalation patients had previously received checkpoint inhibitors. Among the roughly 50 dose-escalation patients, about 19 had hepatocellular carcinoma, approximately 15 melanoma, 9 renal cell carcinoma and 9 head and neck cancer. Peripheral TCRbeta sequencing was intended to test whether TCR sequence diversity was altered and clonal T-cell expansion was caused by ivuxolimab. Intravenous ivuxolimab was administered to patients every 2 weeks at six dose levels: 0.01, 0.1, 0.3, 1.5, 3 and 10 mg/kg. A male proportion of around 81% and a mean age of 60 years, ranging from roughly 23 to 79, were recorded for the dose-escalation cohort.

The full study reports these points: Partial responders in the 0.1-3.0 mg/kg groups had among the lowest normalized peripheral clonal expansion, especially among CD8+ T cells. The antigen specificity of the clonally expanded peripheral T cells was not determined. After ivuxolimab, expanded clones were on average more numerous among CD8+ T cells than among CD4+ T cells. At doses from 0.1 to 3.0 mg/kg, clonal expansion was seen in both CD4+ and CD8+ blood T cells between baseline and week 6. Low levels of normalized T-cell clonal expansion were also seen in some nonresponding patients.

Patients with a history of autoimmune disease or receiving systemic immunosuppression were excluded from the trial. Peripheral blood for TCR sequencing was collected from all dose cohorts at baseline, on cycle 4 day 1, and on cycle 7 day 1. The samples were taken from a phase I, first-in-human, multicenter, open-label dose-escalation trial of ivuxolimab. The trial enrolled adults with locally advanced or metastatic head and neck squamous cell, hepatocellular, melanoma or renal cell carcinoma. Before TCR sequencing, CD4+ T cells and CD8+ T cells were sorted from peripheral blood as separate populations.

The chain is made from TRBV6-1 and TRBJ1-3, with no confidently assigned D gene. The specimen comprised CD4+ or CD8+ T cells sorted from blood, sampled in a trial of the OX40 agonist ivuxolimab. The receptor was isolated from an adult with an advanced solid tumor such as melanoma, head and neck, liver or kidney cancer. The encoded CDR3 is CASSAAIFSGNTIYF. The DNA is as follows: TGTGCCAGCAGTGCTGCCATCTTCTCTGGAAACACCATATATTTT.